This record looks at one TCR beta chain sequence and its context. Its antigen remains unidentified. This entry belongs to a study of siplizumab effects on memory and regulatory T cells. Germline V CDR1 and CDR2: PRHDT, FYEKMQ (reference sequence). The CDR3 consists of 12 residues. The V end lost 5 bases, the J end lost 11 bases, and 15 bases lay between the germline ends. Study results and limitations: It was not possible to assign a naive or memory phenotype to roughly 75-97% of proliferating CD4+ or CD8+ clones.

The data were produced by immunoSEQ multiplex PCR, yet TCRdb's version contains in-frame clones alone and is incomplete. The table shows tens of thousands of clones, with about 97% occurring only once. This receptor was identified in a human donor in good health. The sample consisted of naive CD8+ T cells sorted from blood. This sequence joins TRBV13 and TRBJ1-2; D unclear. CDR3 in amino acids: CASSMTGSRYTF. The CDR3 DNA follows: TGTGCCAGCAGCATGACGGGATCTCGGTACACCTTC.